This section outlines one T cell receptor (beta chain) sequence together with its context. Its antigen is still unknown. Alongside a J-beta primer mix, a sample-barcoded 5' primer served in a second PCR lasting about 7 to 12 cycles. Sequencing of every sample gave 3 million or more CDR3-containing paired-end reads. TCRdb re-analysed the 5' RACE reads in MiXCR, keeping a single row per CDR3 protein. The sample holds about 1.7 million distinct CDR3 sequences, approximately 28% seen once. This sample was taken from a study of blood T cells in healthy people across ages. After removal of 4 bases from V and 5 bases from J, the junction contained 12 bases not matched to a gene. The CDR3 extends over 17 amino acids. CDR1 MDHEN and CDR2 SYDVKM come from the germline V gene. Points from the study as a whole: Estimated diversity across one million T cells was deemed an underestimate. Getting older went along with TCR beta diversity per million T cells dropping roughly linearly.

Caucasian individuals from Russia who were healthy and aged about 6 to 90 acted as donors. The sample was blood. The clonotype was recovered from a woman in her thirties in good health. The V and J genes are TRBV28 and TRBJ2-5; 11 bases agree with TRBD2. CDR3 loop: CASSSHTTSGGRETQYF. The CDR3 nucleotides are TGTGCCAGCAGTTCCCACACTACTAGCGGGGGACGCGAGACCCAGTACTTC.